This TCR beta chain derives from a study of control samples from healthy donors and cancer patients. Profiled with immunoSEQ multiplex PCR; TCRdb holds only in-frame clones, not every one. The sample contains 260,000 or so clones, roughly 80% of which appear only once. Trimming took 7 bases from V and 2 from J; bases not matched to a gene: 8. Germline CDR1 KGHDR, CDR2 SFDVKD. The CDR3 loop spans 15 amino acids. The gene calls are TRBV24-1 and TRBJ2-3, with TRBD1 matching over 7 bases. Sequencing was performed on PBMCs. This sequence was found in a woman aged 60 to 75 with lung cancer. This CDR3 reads CATRPGQDITDTQYF. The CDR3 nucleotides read TGTGCCACCAGACCCGGACAGGATATCACAGATACGCAGTATTTT.